The 19 T cell receptor beta chains presented below share a single source sample, sequenced in a study of regulatory T cells in long-lasting Graves disease. Time point described: newly diagnosed GD, antithyroid drugs for less than 3 months. Making the TCR library involved RNA that had been extracted from PBMCs. Library construction for TCR beta used iRepertoire HTBI primers and Arm-PCR of CDR3 regions. TCRdb independently ran MiXCR on the multiplex PCR reads; one entry per CDR3 protein. The table lists some 450,000 distinct CDR3 sequences, approximately 16% of them singletons. This sample was also put to use in a study of T cells in Graves' hyperthyroidism and ophthalmopathy.

The sample here was peripheral blood mononuclear cells (PBMCs), taken at new diagnosis, from a patient treated with antithyroid drugs. Source of these receptors: a young woman with Graves disease.

This clonotype occurred many times. The chain recombines TRBV19 with TRBJ2-1; 7 nucleotides line up with TRBD1. The CDR3 contains 16 residues. Germline loops: CDR1 LNHDA, CDR2 SQIVND (reference sequence). The V gene end was trimmed by 8 bases and the J gene end by 1 base; junction bases not matched to a gene: 11. CDR3 DNA: TGTGCCAGTCGACCAACAGGGGTGTTGTCCTACAATGAGCAGTTCTTC. Translated: CASRPTGVLSYNEQFF.

This clonotype was detected ten times or more. J is TRBJ2-2 and V is TRBV10-3; D call uncertain. This CDR3 region has 15 residues. V gave up 1 base and J gave up 6 bases, with 12 bases separating them. CDR1 ENHRY and CDR2 SYGVKD come from the germline V gene. The CDR3 nucleotides read TGTGCCATCAGTGAGTTCGGCGGAGATCCCGGGGAGCTGTTTTTT. This encodes CAISEFGGDPGELFF.

Turning to this clonotype: This sequence is one base from a far larger clone and is likely a read error. The genes are TRBV6-2 or TRBV6-3 and TRBJ2-1; D perhaps matches TRBD1 (6 bases). Germline values: CDR1 MNHEY, CDR2 SVGEGT. The CDR3 contains 15 residues. The CDR3 is CTSSPQGWINNEQFF. The CDR3, as DNA: TGTACCAGCAGTCCACAGGGTTGGATTAACAATGAGCAGTTCTTC.

The chain carries TRBV7-8 and TRBJ2-7, with 10 nucleotides matching TRBD2. Germline CDR1 and CDR2: SGHVS and FQNEAQ. V dropped 6 bases and J dropped 2; count of bases not matched to a gene: 7. This CDR3 is 15 amino acids long. The CDR3 here is CASRTLAGVTYEQYF. CDR3 DNA: TGTGCCAGCAGGACCCTAGCGGGAGTTACCTACGAGCAGTACTTC.

There are a few counts of this clonotype. The chain has TRBV20-1 and TRBJ2-1, with TRBD2 identical over 8 bases. Germline CDR1 is DFQATT and CDR2 is SNEGSKA (reference sequence). The junction had 4 bases not matched to a gene; V was cut back by 5 bases and J by 1 base. The CDR3 loop spans 14 amino acids. The CDR3 spells CSAETSGSYNEQFF. For the CDR3, the DNA is TGCAGTGCTGAAACTAGCGGTTCCTACAATGAGCAGTTCTTC.

This clonotype showed up many times. The chain couples TRBV20-1 to TRBJ1-1; TRBD1 aligns across 7 bases. The CDR3 extends over 14 amino acids. CDR1 and CDR2 from the germline V gene are DFQATT and SNEGSKA (reference sequence). The ends lost 6 bases at V and 1 base at J; junction bases unmatched: 8. CDR3 sequence reads: CSADTGDRNTEAFF. CDR3 DNA: TGCAGTGCGGACACAGGGGACAGGAACACTGAAGCTTTCTTT.

This sequence joins TRBV4-1 and TRBJ2-3; D possibly uses TRBD1 or TRBD2 (5 bases each). The length of the CDR3 is 16 residues. Trimming left V 4 bases short and J 1 base short, with 15 bases between. Per germline, CDR1 MGHRA and CDR2 YSYEKL. The CDR3 sequence is CASSLGEAVRTDTQYF. CDR3 DNA sequence: TGCGCCAGCAGCCTGGGGGAAGCGGTGCGCACAGATACGCAGTATTTT.

There are many counts of this clonotype. CDR3 bases: TGTGCCAGCAGCCCCCCCCCTGGACTAGCGGGAGTCAATGAGCAGTTCTTC. This gives the protein CASSPPPGLAGVNEQFF. V usage is TRBV11-2 and J usage is TRBJ2-1; TRBD2 aligns across 13 bases. This CDR3 is built from 17 residues. The trim removed 5 bases at V and 6 bases at J, leaving 10 bases unmatched. Looked up from germline, CDR1 is SGHAT and CDR2 is FQNNGV.

This clonotype was seen ten or more times. The rearrangement joins TRBV18 to TRBJ1-4; TRBD1 is a possible D gene (5 bases). This CDR3 contains 15 residues. Trimming removed 2 bases at V and 7 bases at J, with 14 bases between. Germline CDR1 and CDR2: KGHSH and LQKENI. CDR3 region: CASSPERQRGEKLFF. For the CDR3, the DNA is TGTGCCAGCTCACCAGAGAGACAGAGGGGTGAAAAACTGTTTTTT.

The CDR3 loop is CASRRTSAGELFF. CDR3 bases: TGTGCCAGCAGGCGGACTAGCGCCGGGGAGCTGTTTTTT. The chain is built from TRBV7-8 and TRBJ2-2; 9 nucleotides line up with TRBD2. Unmatched junction bases numbered 2, after V lost 6 bases and J lost 6 bases. The CDR3 runs 13 residues. Germline CDR1 reads SGHVS; CDR2 reads FQNEAQ.

A few counts support this clonotype. The chain links TRBV7-9 to TRBJ1-4, with D tentatively TRBD1 (5 bases). CDR1 and CDR2 from the germline V gene are SEHNR and FQNEAQ (reference sequence). The CDR3 is made up of 16 amino acids. V was shortened by 4 bases and J by 5 bases, with 17 bases between the two germline ends. The CDR3 coding sequence is TGTGCCAGCAGCTCATCAGGGTGGGGAAGGAATGAAAAACTGTTTTTT. Its translation is CASSSSGWGRNEKLFF.

V is TRBV7-9 and J is TRBJ2-1; TRBD1 matches 8 bases. J was trimmed by 9 bases and V by 5 bases; bases with no gene match: 6. Germline V lookup: CDR1 SEHNR, CDR2 FQNEAQ (reference sequence). The CDR3 runs 13 residues. The CDR3 sequence is CASSGIQGGEQFF. The CDR3 DNA sequence: TGTGCCAGCAGCGGGATACAGGGGGGTGAGCAGTTCTTC.

The chain combines TRBV7-8 with TRBJ1-4; D not certain. Trimming took off 1 base at V and 6 bases at J, with 12 bases between the two ends. Germline V lookup: CDR1 SGHVS, CDR2 FQNEAQ. This CDR3 is built from 15 residues. The CDR3 nucleotides read TGTGCCAGCAGCTTAGGGGGAACCCTCGATGAAAAACTGTTTTTT. Protein: CASSLGGTLDEKLFF.

A few counts support this clonotype. V gene TRBV6-2 or TRBV6-3 combines with J gene TRBJ2-5, with 7 bases lining up with TRBD1. The trim removed 6 bases at V and 5 bases at J, leaving 6 bases unmatched. The CDR3 is made up of 13 amino acids. Germline V gene sequence: CDR1 MNHEY, CDR2 SVGEGT. In nucleotides, the CDR3 is TGTGCCAGCAGGGAGGACAGGCCCGAGACCCAGTACTTC. Translation: CASREDRPETQYF.

This clonotype was found a few times. CDR3 coding DNA: TGCAGTGCTCACCCTCTGGGACGGGAACTCTCTGGGGCCAACGTCCTGACTTTC. This sequence encodes CSAHPLGRELSGANVLTF. J is TRBJ2-6 and V is TRBV20-1; D could derive from TRBD1 or TRBD2 (5 bases each). Germline V gene sequence: CDR1 DFQATT, CDR2 SNEGSKA (reference sequence). The CDR3 extends over 18 amino acids. V shed 5 bases and J shed 0 bases, with 20 bases lying between them.

As regards this clonotype: It may be a read error: a sequence one base away is much more abundant. V gene TRBV18 combines with J gene TRBJ1-2; the D is unclear. The V gene's germline CDR1 is KGHSH and CDR2 LQKENI. There are 13 residues in the CDR3. The CDR3: CASAPGRAQGYTF. In DNA form, the CDR3 reads TGTGCCAGCGCACCGGGCCGGGCTCAAGGCTACACCTTC.

This clonotype has at least ten counts. This chain uses TRBV9 with TRBJ2-1; 14 bases are a match to TRBD2. Germline CDR1 and CDR2: SGDLS and YYNGEE. The V gene end was trimmed by 4 bases and the J gene end by 10 bases; junction bases not matched to a gene: 7. This CDR3 is 15 amino acids long. The CDR3 nucleotides are TGTGCCAGCAGCATCAGACTAGCGGGAGGGGGCGAGCAGTTCTTC. Its translation is CASSIRLAGGGEQFF.

This clonotype has at least ten counts. The V call is TRBV28, the J call TRBJ1-6; 9 bases map to TRBD1. The CDR3 is 12 residues long. V lost 6 bases to trimming and J lost 9 bases; unmatched junction nucleotides: 0. The germline CDR1 and CDR2 sequences are MDHEN and SYDVKM. The CDR3 spells CASRDRGSPLHF. As DNA, the CDR3 is TGTGCCAGCAGGGACAGGGGTTCACCCCTCCACTTT. The full variable domain, rest sourced from reference TRBV28 and TRBJ1-6, is DVKVTQSSRYLVKRTGEKVFLECVQDMDHENMFWYRQDPGLGLRLIYFSYDVKMKEKGDIPEGYSVSREKKERFSLILESASTNQTSMYLCASRDRGSPLHFGNGTRLTVT.

This clonotype was counted ten times or more. The J gene is TRBJ2-5, the V gene TRBV28; 7 nucleotides agree with TRBD2. Germline lookup yields CDR1 MDHEN and CDR2 SYDVKM. The CDR3 is 15 residues long. The ends lost 2 bases at V and 5 bases at J; junction bases unmatched: 8. The CDR3 bases are TGTGCCAGCAGTTTAGGGGGGAGGGCCTGGGAGACCCAGTACTTC. Its translation is CASSLGGRAWETQYF.